The 15 T cell receptor beta chains below were found in one sample sequenced in a study of blood T cells in healthy people across ages. A second PCR of roughly 7 to 11 cycles used a sample-barcoded 5' primer and a J-beta primer mix. TCRdb used MiXCR to reprocess the 5' RACE reads, holding one entry per CDR3 protein. The table records more than 1,400,000 distinct CDR3 sequences, roughly 40% of them present only once. Sequencing was performed on blood. The receptors shown here come from a woman aged 18-29 years in good health.

The V call is TRBV5-1, the J call TRBJ2-2, with D perhaps TRBD2 (5 bases). This CDR3 is built from 15 residues. Per germline, CDR1 SGHRS and CDR2 YFSETQ. V shed 2 bases and J shed 4 bases, with 12 bases lying between them. CDR3 protein: CASSFSEARTGELFF. Written as DNA, the CDR3 is TGCGCCAGCAGCTTCTCGGAGGCCCGCACCGGGGAGCTGTTTTTT.

V and J are TRBV25-1 and TRBJ1-2; 8 bases fit TRBD1. CDR3 length: 13 amino acids. The V segment lost 3 bases and the J segment 8 bases; nucleotides outside the gene matches: 5. CDR1 and CDR2 (germline): MGHDK, SYGVNS. The CDR3 DNA sequence: TGTGCCAGCAGTGACAGGGGGCCGGAGGGCTACACCTTC. Residues: CASSDRGPEGYTF.

The CDR3 loop is CSARDRRTQYGGGELFF. The CDR3 DNA reads as TGCAGTGCTAGAGATCGGAGGACTCAGTATGGAGGCGGGGAGCTGTTTTTT. This chain connects TRBV20-1 to TRBJ2-2; perhaps TRBD2 as D (5 bases). The CDR3 is made up of 17 amino acids. Trimming cost V 0 bases and J 7 bases, with 21 bases left between them. CDR1 and CDR2 (germline): DFQATT, SNEGSKA (reference sequence).

The chain employs TRBV4-1 and TRBJ2-3; no firm D call. Trimming took off 5 bases at V and 6 bases at J, with 15 bases between the two ends. Germline loops: CDR1 MGHRA, CDR2 YSYEKL. CDR3 length: 14 residues. This CDR3 reads CASSLGVASDTQYF. CDR3 DNA sequence: TGCGCCAGCAGCTTAGGAGTGGCATCGGATACGCAGTATTTT.

DNA of the CDR3: TGTGCCAGCAGCTCAACGGGACTAGCGGGCCAGTACTTC. This gives the protein CASSSTGLAGQYF. The V and J genes are TRBV11-2 and TRBJ2-5; 12 nucleotides agree with TRBD2. Germline V lookup: CDR1 SGHAT, CDR2 FQNNGV. The CDR3 covers 13 residues. V gave up 4 bases and J gave up 10 bases; unmatched junction bases: 4.

The V gene is TRBV2, the J gene TRBJ1-5, with D unresolved. This CDR3 has 12 residues. V shed 8 bases and J shed 3 bases, with 8 bases lying between them. Germline V lookup: CDR1 SNHLY, CDR2 FYNNEI. CDR3 amino acids: CASLGNNQPQHF. The CDR3 DNA sequence: TGTGCCAGCTTGGGTAACAATCAGCCCCAGCATTTT.

A few counts support this clonotype. The CDR3 bases are TGTGCCAGCACCATCGCCGGGCCTAATGAAAAACTGTTTTTT. As protein: CASTIAGPNEKLFF. The rearrangement uses TRBV7-9 and TRBJ1-4; D ambiguous. Trimming pared 7 bases from V and 3 bases from J, leaving 12 bases between. This CDR3 contains 14 residues. The germline CDR1 and CDR2 sequences are SEHNR and FQNEAQ (reference sequence). Looking up the rest from reference TRBV7-9 and TRBJ1-4 gives the full variable domain: DTGVSQNPRHKITKRGQNVTFRCDPISEHNRLYWYRQTLGQGPEFLTYFQNEAQLEKSRLLSDRFSAERPKGSFSTLEIQRTEQGDSAMYLCASTIAGPNEKLFFGSGTQLSVL.

This chain uses TRBV12-3 or TRBV12-4 with TRBJ1-2; D unresolved. This CDR3 comprises 13 residues. V was clipped by 6 bases and J by 6 bases, with 14 bases between them. CDR3 in amino acids: CASRLGVLNGYTF. The DNA of the CDR3 is TGTGCCAGCAGGTTGGGTGTTCTCAATGGCTACACCTTC.

V gene TRBV6-2 or TRBV6-3 combines with J gene TRBJ2-5; no clear D. Trimming removed 9 bases from V and 2 bases from J, with 13 bases in between. The CDR3 covers 13 residues. CDR1 MNHEY and CDR2 SVGEGT come from the germline V gene. The CDR3 region has the DNA TGTGCCAGTTACTCGGGCGTTCAAGAGACCCAGTACTTC. It codes for CASYSGVQETQYF.

The rearrangement links TRBV7-2 to TRBJ1-1, with TRBD1 matching 7 bases. This CDR3 is built from 12 residues. Germline V lookup: CDR1 SGHTA, CDR2 FQGNSA. With 3 bases clipped from V and 8 bases from J, the junction kept 3 bases outside the gene matches. In nucleotides, the CDR3 is TGTGCCAGCAGCTTTCCGGGACAGGAAGCTTTCTTT. This translates into CASSFPGQEAFF.

The chain carries TRBV10-3 and TRBJ1-3; 8 nucleotides match TRBD1. Per the germline V gene, CDR1 is ENHRY and CDR2 is SYGVKD. This CDR3 has 13 residues. V lost 5 bases and J lost 8; bases outside the gene matches: 5. The CDR3 reads CAISRDRRDTIYF. The CDR3 bases are TGTGCCATCAGTAGGGACAGGCGGGACACCATATATTTT.

The chain joins TRBV9 to TRBJ2-3; D ambiguous. Germline V gives CDR1 SGDLS, CDR2 YYNGEE. The CDR3 is 15 residues long. Trimming removed 3 bases at V and 2 bases at J, with 13 bases between. CDR3 loop: CASSATQGFTDTQYF. The CDR3 nucleotides read TGTGCCAGCAGCGCGACTCAAGGGTTCACAGATACGCAGTATTTT.

V is TRBV20-1 and J is TRBJ2-2; TRBD2 is a possible D gene (5 bases). The germline gives CDR1 DFQATT, CDR2 SNEGSKA (reference sequence). V gave up 2 bases and J gave up 1 base, with 14 bases separating them. The CDR3 runs to 16 residues. The CDR3 bases are TGCAGTGCTAGACTTGCTAGCAGAGAGAACACCGGGGAGCTGTTTTTT. It specifies CSARLASRENTGELFF.

The sample holds a few counts of this clonotype. The chain has TRBV9 and TRBJ2-3, with D perhaps matching TRBD2 (6 bases). Looked up from germline, CDR1 is SGDLS and CDR2 is YYNGEE. CDR3 length: 15 amino acids. Trimming stripped 6 bases from V and 3 bases from J, with 17 bases between. The CDR3, as DNA: TGTGCCAGCACCCTTTTGACGGGGGTTACAGATACGCAGTATTTT. Residues: CASTLLTGVTDTQYF.

This clonotype has only a few counts. The rearrangement links TRBV27 to TRBJ2-1; 7 positions match TRBD2. CDR1 is MNHEY, CDR2 SMNVEV, per germline (reference sequence). V was clipped by 3 bases and J by 11 bases; unmatched bases: 16. The CDR3 is 16 amino acids. In DNA, the CDR3 is TGTGCCAGCAGTTTCTCTCGCGGGAGTTATACTAATAAGCAGTTCTTC. It codes for CASSFSRGSYTNKQFF.